The rows below give T cell receptor beta chains drawn from one sample of a study of cytomegalovirus exposure and HLA in healthy donors. The assay was immunoSEQ multiplex PCR, and TCRdb's table has in-frame clones only and misses some. The repertoire consists of some 250,000 clones, with over 80% occurring once and the leading ten covering 4.5% to 6%. Sequencing used PBMCs. The receptors here all came from a woman aged 40-49 years in good health and CMV-seropositive. Each CDR3 is given with its conserved first and last residue. The D gene is left open where the match is weak. Some rows mark clone size as missing; the rest say once, few, many or name a class of expanded clone.

TRBV4-2	TRBJ2-1	-	TRBD2	TGTGCCAGCAGCCAAGATCTAGCGGGGGCCAATGAGCAGTTCTTC	CASSQDLAGANEQFF
TRBV6-1	TRBJ1-6	-	TRBD1	TGTGCCAGCAGTGAAGTGGCAGGGGGCGTGAATTCACCCCTCCACTTT	CASSEVAGGVNSPLHF
TRBV4-3	TRBJ2-3	-	TRBD2	TGCGCCAGCAGCCAAGAAGGATTGGGTAGCGGGAGGATCAGCACAGATACGCAGTATTTT	CASSQEGLGSGRISTDTQYF
TRBV30	TRBJ1-2	once	-	TGTGCCTGGAGTGTACTCGGACAGAACTATGGCTACACCTTC	CAWSVLGQNYGYTF
TRBV7-9	TRBJ2-3	-	-	TGTGCCAGCAGCCGTAGACAGTCTAGCACAGATACGCAGTATTTT	CASSRRQSSTDTQYF
TRBV5-6	TRBJ1-6	-	TRBD1	TGTGCCAGCAGCTCAGGGGGGTCCGGCTCACCCCTCCACTTT	CASSSGGSGSPLHF
TRBV2	TRBJ1-1	-	-	TGTGCCAGCAGTGAGGGCTGGGCAGGGGTCACTGAAGCTTTCTTT	CASSEGWAGVTEAFF
TRBV5-1	TRBJ2-1	-	TRBD2	TGCGCCAGCAGCTTGGCCGCTAGCGGGGGTGGCGAGCAGTTCTTC	CASSLAASGGGEQFF
TRBV5-1	TRBJ2-1	few	TRBD2	TGCGCCAGCAGCTTTACTAGCGGAAATGAGCAGTTCTTC	CASSFTSGNEQFF
TRBV5-1	TRBJ2-2	-	TRBD2	TGCGCCAGCAGAAGCGGGGGAGTCACCGGGGAGCTGTTTTTT	CASRSGGVTGELFF
TRBV7-2	TRBJ2-7	-	TRBD1	TGTGCCAGCAGCCCCTCATCGGACAGGGTCTCCTACGAGCAGTACTTC	CASSPSSDRVSYEQYF
TRBV5-4	TRBJ1-3	-	TRBD1	TGTGCCAGCAGCTACCGACAGGGCCCGAGCTCTGGAAACACCATATATTTT	CASSYRQGPSSGNTIYF
TRBV30	TRBJ1-5	-	TRBD1	TGTGCCTACAGCCGGGACAGGGGGCCCCAGCATTTT	CAYSRDRGPQHF
TRBV10-1	TRBJ1-5	-	TRBD1	TGCGCCAGCAGTGACCGGGACAGGGGGCCTCAGCCCCAGCATTTT	CASSDRDRGPQPQHF
TRBV5-1	TRBJ1-5	-	TRBD1	TGCGCCAGCAGCTTGGGGACAGGTCTCTATAGCAATCAGCCCCAGCATTTT	CASSLGTGLYSNQPQHF
TRBV5-4	TRBJ2-7	-	TRBD2	TGTGCCAGCAGCTTCGGTAGCGGGGGGGCCTACGAGCAGTACTTC	CASSFGSGGAYEQYF
TRBV19	TRBJ1-2	-	-	TGTGCCAGATACAGGGCCATTACAGGGGGCTACACCTTC	CARYRAITGGYTF
TRBV7-9	TRBJ1-2	-	-	TGTGCCAGCAGCTTAGGTCCCGGTTCAGGTGGCTACACCTTC	CASSLGPGSGGYTF
TRBV6-5	TRBJ2-6	once	-	TGTGCCAGCAGTAGCCCTGGGGCCAACGTCCTGACTTTC	CASSSPGANVLTF
TRBV2	TRBJ1-5	few	-	TGTGCCAGCAGTGCGCCGGGAGTGGGCAATCAGCCCCAGCATTTT	CASSAPGVGNQPQHF
TRBV7-8	TRBJ1-6	-	-	TGTGCCAGCAGCTTAAATGGCATCTCCTATAATTCACCCCTCCACTTT	CASSLNGISYNSPLHF
TRBV7-2	TRBJ1-3	-	-	TGTGCCAGCAGCTTAGAGGGCAGGGTTATGAACACCATATATTTT	CASSLEGRVMNTIYF
TRBV29-1	TRBJ2-7	-	TRBD2	TGCAGCGTAAGGACTAGCGAGAGAACCTACGAGCAGTACTTC	CSVRTSERTYEQYF
TRBV30	TRBJ1-4	-	-	TGTGCCTGGGGTGTAACCCGACGCGGTGGGGAAAAACTGTTTTTT	CAWGVTRRGGEKLFF
TRBV27	TRBJ2-6	-	TRBD1	TGTGCCAGCCGGACAGGGCGGTCCTCTGGGGCCAACGTCCTGACTTTC	CASRTGRSSGANVLTF
TRBV27	TRBJ2-3	-	-	TGTGCCAGCAGGGGGGGGCTGCACACAGATACGCAGTATTTT	CASRGGLHTDTQYF
TRBV9	TRBJ2-3	-	TRBD2	TGTGCCAGCAGCGTAGGGGGTAGCGGGAGGTATACAGATACGCAGTATTTT	CASSVGGSGRYTDTQYF
TRBV2	TRBJ2-7	-	-	TGTGCCAGCAGTGAAGGGGGGGTGACCTACGAGCAGTACTTC	CASSEGGVTYEQYF
TRBV5-1	TRBJ2-5	-	-	TGCGCCAGCAGCTTGGTTGTTAGCGAGTACCAAGAGACCCAGTACTTC	CASSLVVSEYQETQYF
TRBV5-1	TRBJ1-2	-	-	TGCGCCAGCAGCTTGGCGATGATGGGGGCGCGGGGCTACACCTTC	CASSLAMMGARGYTF
TRBV20-1	TRBJ1-2	few	-	TGCACCACAGGAATAGATGGCTACACCTTC	CTTGIDGYTF
TRBV7-2	TRBJ1-3	-	TRBD1	TGTGCCAGCAGCCTCCGGGACAGGGTTCTTGCTGGAAACACCATATATTTT	CASSLRDRVLAGNTIYF
TRBV25-1	TRBJ2-1	-	-	TGTGCCAGCAGTGAATCGTCTAGCTACAATGAGCAGTTCTTC	CASSESSSYNEQFF
TRBV19	TRBJ2-3	-	TRBD2	TGTGCCAGTAGTACTGCCGGACTAGCGGGAGGAGCAGATACGCAGTATTTT	CASSTAGLAGGADTQYF
TRBV7-2	TRBJ2-1	-	TRBD1	TGTGCCAGCAGGGACGACAGGGGAGGAGCTGAGCAGTTCTTC	CASRDDRGGAEQFF
TRBV19	TRBJ1-1	-	-	TGTGCCAGTAGTAGACAGGACTGGGAGAACACTGAAGCTTTCTTT	CASSRQDWENTEAFF
TRBV14	TRBJ1-1	-	-	TGTGCCAGCAGCCAGGGGCGCCGGGACACTGAAGCTTTCTTT	CASSQGRRDTEAFF
TRBV11-1	TRBJ2-5	few	-	TGTGCCAGCAGCTTAAGATCGACAGTACAAGAGACCCAGTACTTC	CASSLRSTVQETQYF
TRBV19	TRBJ1-1	-	TRBD1	TGTGCCAGTAGTGTCCAGGGGGCAGGCACTGAAGCTTTCTTT	CASSVQGAGTEAFF
TRBV30	TRBJ2-5	few	TRBD2	TGTGCCTGGAGCGGGGGGGCGAAGACCCAGTACTTC	CAWSGGAKTQYF
TRBV4-3	TRBJ2-4	-	TRBD1	TGCGCCAGCAGCCAAGAACGGGACAGGGCCATTCAGTACTTC	CASSQERDRAIQYF
TRBV27	TRBJ1-5	-	-	TGTGCCAGCAGCGAAGGGGGGGGCAAACAGCCCCAGCATTTT	CASSEGGGKQPQHF
TRBV7-9	TRBJ1-4	-	-	TGTGCCAGCAGCTCCTACAGGGCGACTAATGAAAAACTGTTTTTT	CASSSYRATNEKLFF
TRBV12-5	TRBJ2-1	-	TRBD2	TGTGCTAGTGGTTTGTACTTCACTAGCGGGAGCTCTTATGAGCAGTTCTTC	CASGLYFTSGSSYEQFF
TRBV9	TRBJ1-2	-	TRBD1	TGTGCCAGCAGCGCCACCGGGACAGGGGTTGACGGCTACACCTTC	CASSATGTGVDGYTF
TRBV7-2	TRBJ2-7	-	-	TGTGCCAGCAGCTTCCTTGCAGGCAGTCACTACGAGCAGTACTTC	CASSFLAGSHYEQYF